Listed here are 2 T cell receptor beta chains from one sample, sequenced in a study of early T cells in non-severe SARS-CoV-2 infection. TCRdb independently ran MiXCR on the 5' RACE reads; one entry per CDR3 protein. This sample yields 50,000 to 65,000 distinct CDR3 sequences, of which roughly 18% are seen a single time; 8% to 10% belongs to the top ten. The sample in question was whole blood, obtained at baseline. These receptor sequences come from an adult who was a healthcare worker with PCR-confirmed SARS-CoV-2 infection or an uninfected control (not recorded which).

Remarks on this clonotype: Germline is not matched at one junction end, which may reflect a read error. The rearrangement links TRBV15 to TRBJ2-7; a weak D match, TRBD1 (6 bases). Germline CDR1 LNHNV, CDR2 YYDKDF (reference sequence). This CDR3 has 18 residues. In nucleotides, the CDR3 is TGTGCCTCCAGCAGAGATTTTCCAGAACGACAGGCCGCCTACGAGCAGTACTTC. Protein: CASSRDFPERQAAYEQYF. The full variable domain, with the rest looked up from reference TRBV15 and TRBJ2-7, is DAMVIQNPRYQVTQFGKPVTLSCSQTLNHNVMYWYQQKSSQAPKLLFHYYDKDFNNEADTPDNFQSRRPNTSFCFLDIRSPGLGDTAMYLCASSRDFPERQAAYEQYFGPGTRLTVT.

The chain couples TRBV7-6 to TRBJ2-3; 7 bases align to TRBD1. J lost 4 bases, V lost 1 base, and 8 bases had no gene match. The length of the CDR3 is 16 residues. Germline V gene lookup returns CDR1 SGHVS and CDR2 FNYEAQ. In nucleotides, the CDR3 is TGTGCCAGCAGCTTAGGAGTAGGGGGCGCCGCAGATACGCAGTATTTT. It codes for CASSLGVGGAADTQYF.